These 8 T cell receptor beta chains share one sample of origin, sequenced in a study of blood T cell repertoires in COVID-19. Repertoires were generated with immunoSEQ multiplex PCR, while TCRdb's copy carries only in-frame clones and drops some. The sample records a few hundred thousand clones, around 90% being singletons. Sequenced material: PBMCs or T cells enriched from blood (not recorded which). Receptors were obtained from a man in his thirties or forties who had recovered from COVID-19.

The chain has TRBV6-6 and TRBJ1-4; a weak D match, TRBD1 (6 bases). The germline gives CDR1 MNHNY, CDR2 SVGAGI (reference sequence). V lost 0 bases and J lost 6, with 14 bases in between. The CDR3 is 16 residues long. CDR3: CASSYSTPQGHEKLFF. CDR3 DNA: TGTGCCAGCAGTTACTCGACGCCACAGGGCCATGAAAAACTGTTTTTT.

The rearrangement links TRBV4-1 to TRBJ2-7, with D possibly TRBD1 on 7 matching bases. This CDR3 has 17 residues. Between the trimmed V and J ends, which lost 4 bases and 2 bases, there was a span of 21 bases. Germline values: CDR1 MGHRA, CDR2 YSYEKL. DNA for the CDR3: TGCGCCAGCAGCCCTCAGGGGGGAACAGGGCGGGCCTACGAGCAGTACTTC. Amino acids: CASSPQGGTGRAYEQYF.

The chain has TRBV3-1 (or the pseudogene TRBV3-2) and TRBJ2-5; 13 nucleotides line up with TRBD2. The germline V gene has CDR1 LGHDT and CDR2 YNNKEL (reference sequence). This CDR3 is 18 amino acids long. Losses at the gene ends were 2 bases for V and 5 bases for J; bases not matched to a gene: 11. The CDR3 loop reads CASSQPWTSGGRGETQYF. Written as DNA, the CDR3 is TGTGCCAGCAGCCAACCCTGGACTAGCGGGGGAAGAGGGGAGACCCAGTACTTC.

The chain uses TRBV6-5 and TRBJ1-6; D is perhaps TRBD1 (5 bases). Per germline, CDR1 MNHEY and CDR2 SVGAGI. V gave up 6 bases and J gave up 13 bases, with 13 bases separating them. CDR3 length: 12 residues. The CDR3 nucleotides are TGTGCCAGCAGCAACTTCGGACATCCCCTCCACTTT. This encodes CASSNFGHPLHF.

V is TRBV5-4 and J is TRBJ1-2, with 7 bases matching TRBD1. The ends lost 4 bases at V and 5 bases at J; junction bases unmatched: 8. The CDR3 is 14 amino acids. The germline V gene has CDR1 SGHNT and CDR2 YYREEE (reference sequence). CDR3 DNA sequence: TGTGCCAGCAGCAACACACAGGGGCGGTATGGCTACACCTTC. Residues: CASSNTQGRYGYTF.

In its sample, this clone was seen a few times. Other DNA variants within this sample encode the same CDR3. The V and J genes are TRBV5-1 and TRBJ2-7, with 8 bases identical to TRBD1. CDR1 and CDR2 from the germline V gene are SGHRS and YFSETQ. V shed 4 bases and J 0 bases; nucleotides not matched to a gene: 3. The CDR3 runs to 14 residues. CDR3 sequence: CASSPGQGSYEQYF. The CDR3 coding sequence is TGCGCCAGCAGCCCAGGACAGGGCTCCTACGAGCAGTACTTC.

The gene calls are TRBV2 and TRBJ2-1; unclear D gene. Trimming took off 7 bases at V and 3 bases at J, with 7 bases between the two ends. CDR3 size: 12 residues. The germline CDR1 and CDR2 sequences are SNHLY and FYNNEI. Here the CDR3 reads CASTLFYNEQFF. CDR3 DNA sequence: TGTGCCAGCACCTTATTCTACAATGAGCAGTTCTTC.

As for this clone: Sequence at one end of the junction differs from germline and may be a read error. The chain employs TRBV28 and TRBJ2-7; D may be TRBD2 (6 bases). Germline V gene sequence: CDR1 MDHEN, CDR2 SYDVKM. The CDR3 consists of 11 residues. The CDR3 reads CASSPGLEPYF. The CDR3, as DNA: TGTGCCAGCAGCCCGGGACTGGAGCCGTACTTC.